The TCR beta chain described here comes from a study of shared clonotypes between healthy human individuals. Findings and caveats of the study: Investigators collected only blood, and repertoires in tissues likely differ. What rarefaction showed was incomplete sorted-subset sequencing despite large depth.

Details on this clone: Its antigen is unidentified.

The CDR3 extends over 15 amino acids. Germline CDR1 and CDR2: MGHRA and YSYEKL. The V and J ends lost 1 base and 4 bases, in that order; junction bases with no gene match: 7. Terminally differentiated effector memory CD45RA+ cells were excluded by CCR7 positive selection of CD45RO-negative cells. Deep was the level used in running the assay. As processed by the authors: Junction-only sequences without quality scores came from ImmunoSEQ, so filtering differed. Clones were sequenced by immunoSEQ multiplex PCR, and TCRdb holds only the in-frame ones, with some missing. The V and J calls and clone size come from that table; D and trimming were worked out from the DNA. The sample consists of more than 2 million clones, about 94% of them appearing once.

This clonotype was sampled from a man younger than 35 in good health. The V and J genes are TRBV4-1 and TRBJ2-7; 7 nucleotides line up with TRBD2. The sequenced material came from naive CD8+ T cells sorted from blood. DNA for the CDR3: TGCGCCAGCAGCCAAGTTATAGGGACTATATACGAGCAGTACTTC. It codes for CASSQVIGTIYEQYF.